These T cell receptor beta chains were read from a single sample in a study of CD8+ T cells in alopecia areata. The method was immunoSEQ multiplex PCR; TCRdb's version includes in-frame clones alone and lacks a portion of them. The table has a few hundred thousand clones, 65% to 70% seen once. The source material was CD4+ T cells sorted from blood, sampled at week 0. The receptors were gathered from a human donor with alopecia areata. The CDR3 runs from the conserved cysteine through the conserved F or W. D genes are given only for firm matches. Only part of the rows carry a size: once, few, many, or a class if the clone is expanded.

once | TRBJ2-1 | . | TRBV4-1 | CASSQLPRTLSSYNEQFF | TGCGCCAGCAGCCAACTTCCCAGGACTTTGAGCTCCTACAATGAGCAGTTCTTC
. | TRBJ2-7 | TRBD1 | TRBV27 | CASSFTRGQGMGYEQYF | TGTGCCAGCAGTTTTACCCGCGGACAGGGGATGGGGTACGAGCAGTACTTC
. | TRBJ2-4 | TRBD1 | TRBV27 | CASSSTGGIQYF | TGTGCCAGCAGCTCGACAGGGGGCATTCAGTACTTC
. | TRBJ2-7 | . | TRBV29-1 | CSVRWRSYEQYF | TGCAGCGTCCGCTGGCGGTCCTACGAGCAGTACTTC
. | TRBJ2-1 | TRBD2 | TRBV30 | CALLAGGPSEQFF | TGTGCCTTATTAGCGGGGGGGCCGAGTGAGCAGTTCTTC
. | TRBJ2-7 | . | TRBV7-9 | CASSHYTEQYF | TGTGCCAGCAGTCATTACACCGAGCAGTACTTC
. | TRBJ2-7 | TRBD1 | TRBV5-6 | CASSSLPGQGTYEQYF | TGTGCCAGCAGCTCGCTCCCCGGACAGGGGACCTACGAGCAGTACTTC
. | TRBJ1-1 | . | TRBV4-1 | CASSQVGGHTEAFF | TGCGCCAGCAGCCAAGTGGGGGGGCACACTGAAGCTTTCTTT
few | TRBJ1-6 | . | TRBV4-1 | CASSQEPGGPRSPLHF | TGCGCCAGCAGCCAAGAACCGGGGGGGCCCCGGTCACCCCTCCACTTT
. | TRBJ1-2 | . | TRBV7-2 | CASSLGDVGYGYTF | TGTGCCAGCAGCTTAGGAGATGTGGGCTATGGCTACACCTTC
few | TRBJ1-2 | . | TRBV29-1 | CSVGDGYTF | TGCAGCGTTGGAGATGGCTACACCTTC
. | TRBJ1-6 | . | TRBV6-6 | CASSAGYSPLHF | TGTGCCAGCAGTGCAGGATATTCACCCCTCCACTTT
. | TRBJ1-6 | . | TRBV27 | CASSLYNSPLHF | TGTGCCAGCAGTTTATATAATTCACCCCTCCACTTT
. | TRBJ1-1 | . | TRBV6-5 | CASSYSMNTEAFF | TGTGCCAGCAGTTACTCCATGAACACTGAAGCTTTCTTT
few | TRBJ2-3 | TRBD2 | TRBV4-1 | CASSQPDGGGLDTQYF | TGCGCCAGCAGCCAGCCGGACGGGGGGGGCCTGGATACGCAGTATTTT
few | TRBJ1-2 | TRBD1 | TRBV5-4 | CASSQDLSRGPYGYTF | TGTGCCAGCAGCCAAGATCTCTCCAGGGGGCCCTATGGCTACACCTTC
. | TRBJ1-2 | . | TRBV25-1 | CASSDPNYGYTF | TGTGCCAGCAGTGATCCTAACTATGGCTACACCTTC
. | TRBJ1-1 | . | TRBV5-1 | CASSLTGNTEAFF | TGCGCCAGCAGCCTGACAGGGAACACTGAAGCTTTCTTT
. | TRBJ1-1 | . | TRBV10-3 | CAIRETGGTEAFF | TGTGCCATCAGGGAGACAGGTGGTACTGAAGCTTTCTTT
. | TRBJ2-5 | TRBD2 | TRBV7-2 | CASTQVAGTIPKETQYF | TGTGCCAGCACCCAAGTGGCGGGGACTATCCCAAAAGAGACCCAGTACTTC
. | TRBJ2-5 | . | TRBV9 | CASSVGSETQYF | TGTGCCAGCAGCGTAGGGTCAGAGACCCAGTACTTC
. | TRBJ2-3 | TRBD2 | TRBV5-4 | CASSPLAGSTDTQYF | TGTGCCAGCAGCCCCCTAGCGGGGAGCACAGATACGCAGTATTTT
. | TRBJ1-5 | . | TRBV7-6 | CASSLYSNSNQPQHF | TGTGCCAGCAGCTTATACAGCAATAGCAATCAGCCCCAGCATTTT
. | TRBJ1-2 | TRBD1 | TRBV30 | CACRRQGATGYTF | TGTGCCTGCCGAAGACAGGGGGCGACTGGCTACACCTTC
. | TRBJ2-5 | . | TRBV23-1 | CASSPWTVPGETQYF | TGCGCCAGCAGTCCATGGACAGTACCGGGGGAGACCCAGTACTTC
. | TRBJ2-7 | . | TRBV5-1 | CASSLTDYEQYF | TGCGCCAGCAGCCTGACAGATTACGAGCAGTACTTC
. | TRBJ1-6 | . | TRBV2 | CASSELHPGNSPLHF | TGTGCCAGCAGTGAACTCCACCCGGGTAATTCACCCCTCCACTTT
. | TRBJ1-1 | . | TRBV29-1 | CSVDTGFEAFF | TGCAGCGTTGACACAGGTTTTGAAGCTTTCTTT
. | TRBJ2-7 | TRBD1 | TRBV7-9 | CASSQGDWTGFDEQYF | TGTGCCAGCAGCCAGGGGGATTGGACAGGGTTCGACGAGCAGTACTTC
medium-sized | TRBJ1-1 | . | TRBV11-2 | CASRAFPGNTEAFF | TGTGCCAGCAGGGCTTTTCCAGGGAACACTGAAGCTTTCTTT
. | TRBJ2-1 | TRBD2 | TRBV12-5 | CASGTAGEFF | TGTGCTAGTGGCACAGCGGGAGAGTTCTTC
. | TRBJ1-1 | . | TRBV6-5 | CASSPRGGGLSEAFF | TGTGCCAGCAGCCCCAGGGGAGGGGGTTTAAGTGAAGCTTTCTTT
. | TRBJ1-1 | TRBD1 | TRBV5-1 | CASSSAGGTTEAFF | TGCGCCAGCAGCTCCGCAGGGGGAACGACTGAAGCTTTCTTT
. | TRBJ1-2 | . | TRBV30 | CAWSVNNNYGYTF | TGTGCCTGGAGTGTAAACAATAACTATGGCTACACCTTC
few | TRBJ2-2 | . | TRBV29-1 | CSVVPGGTGELFF | TGCAGCGTTGTTCCAGGCGGCACCGGGGAGCTGTTTTTT
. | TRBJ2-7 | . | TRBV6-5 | CASSYSRSTLYF | TGTGCCAGCAGTTACTCGAGGTCTACGCTGTACTTC
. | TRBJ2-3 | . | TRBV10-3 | CAISEGAGRDTQYF | TGTGCCATCAGTGAGGGGGCGGGGAGGGATACGCAGTATTTT